A selection of T cell receptor beta chains follows, all from one sample in a study of cytomegalovirus exposure and HLA in healthy donors. Method: immunoSEQ multiplex PCR; TCRdb's copy keeps in-frame clones and lacks some. This sample has 150,000 to 200,000 clones, with 65% to 90% found just once. Source material: PBMCs. These TCRs come from a male donor in good health and CMV-seronegative. Each CDR3 is given without its conserved first and last residue.

V gene: TRBV29-1; CDR3 protein: SVILNGNTIY
V gene: TRBV7-9; CDR3 protein: ASSTANLSGNTIY
V gene: TRBV5-1; CDR3 protein: ASSPALTGGNTGELF
V gene: TRBV30; CDR3 protein: AWTSNYGYT
V gene: TRBV5-6; CDR3 protein: ASSPGQGAYGYT
V gene: TRBV6-1; CDR3 protein: ATGGGPKAGSPLH
V gene: TRBV2; CDR3 protein: ASSDSRGVGGYT
V gene: TRBV11-2; CDR3 protein: ASSLDRASSGNTIY
V gene: TRBV27; CDR3 protein: ASSLDRGGSPLH
V gene: TRBV4-3; CDR3 protein: ASSQGPVSYEQY
V gene: TRBV7-6; CDR3 protein: ASSLGTGYEQY
V gene: TRBV5-1; CDR3 protein: ASSLSGTGGADTQY
V gene: TRBV15; CDR3 protein: ATSRDFSGRGKNIQY
V gene: TRBV6-6; CDR3 protein: ASSPGLNYEQY
V gene: TRBV5-5; CDR3 protein: ASSLSGGDTEAF
V gene: TRBV2; CDR3 protein: ASSENGGSSAQPQH
V gene: TRBV5-1; CDR3 protein: ASSLGRNEQY
V gene: TRBV7-6; CDR3 protein: ATSGRGGPRGETQY
V gene: TRBV7-9; CDR3 protein: ASSLALQGDRNEQF
V gene: TRBV6-6; CDR3 protein: ASSYSRGTEAF